This entry lists 22 T cell receptor beta chains sequenced from one sample in a study of cytomegalovirus exposure and HLA in healthy donors. PCR was performed using 60 Vbeta and 13 Jbeta primers. The repertoire was sequenced with immunoSEQ multiplex PCR; TCRdb's copy has only in-frame clones and lacks some. The sample holds about 100,000 clones, under 85% seen once. The specimen was PBMCs. The receptors originated from a man between 35 and 55 years old in good health and CMV-seronegative.

This rearrangement joins TRBV6-5 to TRBJ1-2; unclear D gene. This CDR3 region has 12 residues. V was trimmed by 6 bases and J by 8 bases, leaving 13 bases between them. CDR1 is MNHEY, CDR2 SVGAGI, per germline. This CDR3 is CASSPNGWGYTF. The CDR3 DNA sequence: TGTGCCAGCAGCCCCAACGGGTGGGGCTACACCTTC.

The chain joins TRBV28 to TRBJ2-7; 16 bases agree with TRBD2. The germline V gene has CDR1 MDHEN and CDR2 SYDVKM. CDR3 length: 19 amino acids. V shed 7 bases, J shed 1 base, and the junction held 13 bases outside the gene matches. In nucleotides, the CDR3 is TGTGCCAGCACTACCTCCGTGGGACTAGCGGGGGGGCGATCCTACGAGCAGTACGTC. Protein product: CASTTSVGLAGGRSYEQYV.

The chain joins TRBV2 to TRBJ2-5, with D perhaps matching TRBD2 (6 bases). The CDR3 totals 14 residues. V was cut by 3 bases and J by 5 bases, with 13 bases left in between. Germline V gives CDR1 SNHLY, CDR2 FYNNEI. The CDR3 bases are TGTGCCAGCAGTGAGCGGGGACGGGTGGAGACCCAGTACTTC. Protein product: CASSERGRVETQYF.

This chain connects TRBV11-2 to TRBJ2-5, with TRBD2 identical over 7 bases. CDR3 length equals 15 residues. Germline-derived CDR1 and CDR2 are SGHAT and FQNNGV. J gave up 3 bases and V 7 bases, and 11 bases lay outside the gene matches. The CDR3, as DNA: TGTGCCAGCACGCAAAACACCCTAGCGGAAGAGACCCAGTACTTC. It specifies CASTQNTLAEETQYF. Drawing the rest from reference TRBV11-2 and TRBJ2-5, the complete variable domain is EAGVAQSPRYKIIEKRQSVAFWCNPISGHATLYWYQQILGQGPKLLIQFQNNGVVDDSQLPKDRFSAERLKGVDSTLKIQPAKLEDSAVYLCASTQNTLAEETQYFGPGTRLLVL.

The chain carries TRBV12-2 and TRBJ2-7; the listed D gene, TRBD2, was not tested against the DNA. TRBV12-2 is shown as a pseudogene. This CDR3 spans 14 amino acids. CDR3 sequence reads: CASRLALANYEQYF. In DNA form, the CDR3 reads TGTGCAAGTCGCTTAGCGTTAGCAAACTACGAGCAGTACTTC.

The chain couples TRBV7-2 to TRBJ2-1; D is possibly TRBD1 (5 bases). Germline V gives CDR1 SGHTA, CDR2 FQGNSA. The V gene lost 3 bases and the J gene lost 7 bases, with 10 bases spanning the gap. The CDR3 has 13 amino acids. CDR3 protein: CASSLEYRNEQFF. CDR3 nucleotide sequence: TGTGCCAGCAGCTTGGAGTACAGGAATGAGCAGTTCTTC.

As to this clone: One end of the junction varies from germline; a read error may be responsible. V gene TRBV4-3 combines with J gene TRBJ1-2, with 8 bases fitting TRBD1. The CDR3 covers 15 residues. CDR1 LGHNA and CDR2 YSLEER come from the germline V gene. In nucleotides, the CDR3 is TGCGCCAGCAACCAAGATGCAGGGGGCGGCTATGGCTACACCTTC. Its translation: CASNQDAGGGYGYTF.

V usage is TRBV15 and J usage is TRBJ1-5; TRBD1 is a possible D gene (6 bases). The ends were cut back, 4 bases at V and 6 bases at J, with 13 bases in the middle. CDR1 is LNHNV and CDR2 is YYDKDF in the germline V gene (reference sequence). The CDR3 has 14 amino acids. The CDR3 is CATSTHGGGQPQHF. CDR3 DNA sequence: TGTGCCACCAGCACCCATGGGGGCGGTCAGCCCCAGCATTTT.

The chain combines TRBV2 with TRBJ1-2, with unresolved D. The CDR3 has 13 residues. Germline-derived CDR1 and CDR2 are SNHLY and FYNNEI. Trimming cost V 2 bases and J 7 bases, with 11 bases left between them. CDR3 in DNA: TGTGCCAGCAGTGAAAACCAACTCCGTGGCTACACCTTC. Its translation: CASSENQLRGYTF.

This clone was observed once. Other DNA variants within this sample encode the same CDR3. V is TRBV10-3 and J is TRBJ1-6, with TRBD1 identical over 9 bases. Unmatched junction bases numbered 6, after V lost 11 bases and J lost 7 bases. The CDR3 consists of 13 residues. Germline V gene sequence: CDR1 ENHRY, CDR2 SYGVKD. The CDR3 bases are TGTGCCTACCGGGACAGGGTCAATTCACCCCTCCACTTT. This gives the protein CAYRDRVNSPLHF.

V is TRBV18 and J is TRBJ1-1; D is perhaps TRBD1 (6 bases). V was cut by 6 bases and J by 5 bases, with 16 bases left in between. The V gene's germline CDR1 is KGHSH and CDR2 LQKENI. The CDR3 totals 14 residues. CDR3 in DNA: TGTGCCAGCTCGCCTGAGGGGGTAAGGACTGAAGCTTTCTTT. It is translated as CASSPEGVRTEAFF.

The gene calls are TRBV14 and TRBJ1-6; 10 nucleotides align to TRBD1. The CDR3 loop spans 15 amino acids. V gave up 4 bases and J gave up 5 bases; unmatched junction bases: 2. Per germline, CDR1 SGHDN and CDR2 FVKESK. The CDR3 region has the DNA TGTGCCAGCAGCCGACAGGGGGCGAATAATTCACCCCTCCACTTT. The encoded protein is CASSRQGANNSPLHF.

This clone was detected only a few times. This chain links TRBV5-5 with TRBJ1-2, with TRBD1 matching over 9 bases. CDR3 size: 15 residues. V was clipped by 2 bases and J by 1 base; unmatched bases: 3. Germline loops: CDR1 SGHKS, CDR2 YYEKEE (reference sequence). The CDR3 DNA reads as TGTGCCAGCAGCTTCCCGGGACAGGGTAACTATGGCTACACCTTC. Residues: CASSFPGQGNYGYTF.

The chain employs TRBV2 and TRBJ2-1; the match to TRBD2 covers 12 bases. The CDR3 contains 15 residues. With 7 bases clipped from V and 5 bases from J, the junction kept 6 bases outside the gene matches. Germline V gene data show CDR1 as SNHLY and CDR2 as FYNNEI. The chain's CDR3 is CASIRTSGVNNEQFF. The CDR3 nucleotides are TGTGCCAGCATACGGACTAGCGGGGTAAACAATGAGCAGTTCTTC.

The chain recombines TRBV28 with TRBJ2-3; TRBD2 matches 13 bases. V lost 1 base and J lost 2; bases outside the gene matches: 3. The CDR3 sequence is 17 residues long. Germline-derived CDR1 and CDR2 are MDHEN and SYDVKM. The CDR3 protein is CASSLFGLAGATDTQYF. In nucleotides, the CDR3 is TGTGCCAGCAGTTTATTCGGACTAGCGGGGGCCACAGATACGCAGTATTTT.

DNA for the CDR3: TGTGCCAGCAGCAAAACGACAGGCCTGAACACTGAAGCTTTCTTT. Translated, it gives CASSKTTGLNTEAFF. The chain joins TRBV21-1 to TRBJ1-1; the table names TRBD1, a call not compared with the DNA. TRBV21-1 is described as a pseudogene. This CDR3 spans 15 amino acids.

This sequence joins TRBV6-5 and TRBJ2-7; possibly TRBD2 for D (5 bases). Germline V CDR1 and CDR2: MNHEY, SVGAGI. This CDR3 region has 14 residues. The V and J ends lost 0 bases and 6 bases respectively, with 12 bases between them. The CDR3 is CASSYSQDAGEQYF. The CDR3 DNA reads as TGTGCCAGCAGTTACTCCCAGGACGCGGGCGAGCAGTACTTC.

The chain combines TRBV11-2 with TRBJ2-1, with 9 bases that match TRBD2. The V gene end was trimmed by 0 bases and the J gene end by 12 bases; junction bases not matched to a gene: 6. Germline loops: CDR1 SGHAT, CDR2 FQNNGV. This CDR3 is 14 amino acids long. The CDR3 DNA reads TGTGCCAGCAGCTTAGATTCGGGGACTAGCATGCAGTTCTTC. Its translation: CASSLDSGTSMQFF.

J is TRBJ1-6 and V is TRBV30; D uncertain. The CDR3 runs to 15 residues. The ends were cut back, 0 bases at V and 6 bases at J, with 12 bases in the middle. From germline, CDR1 is GTSNPN and CDR2 SVGIG (reference sequence). CDR3 sequence: CAWSVMAGGNSPLHF. CDR3 bases: TGTGCCTGGAGTGTAATGGCAGGAGGTAATTCACCCCTCCACTTT.

This chain links TRBV4-2 with TRBJ1-3; 9 nucleotides align to TRBD1. The CDR3 length is 18 residues. Unmatched junction bases numbered 10, after V lost 1 base and J lost 3 bases. Germline assignment: CDR1 LGHNA and CDR2 YNFKEQ. CDR3 residues: CASSQVGQGLGVGNTIYF. CDR3 coding DNA: TGTGCCAGCAGCCAAGTGGGACAGGGCCTCGGAGTTGGAAACACCATATATTTT.

This chain links TRBV7-2 with TRBJ2-7; no definite D call. The CDR3 totals 15 residues. Trimming stripped 5 bases from V and 0 bases from J, with 14 bases between. Germline loops: CDR1 SGHTA, CDR2 FQGNSA. CDR3 sequence reads: CASSPSGLSSYEQYV. The CDR3 DNA reads TGTGCCAGCAGCCCCTCAGGCCTGAGCTCCTACGAGCAGTACGTC.

The CDR3 loop reads CASSTGQGAEGEKLFF. CDR3 coding DNA: TGTGCCAGTAGCACGGGACAGGGGGCAGAGGGTGAAAAACTGTTTTTT. The chain has TRBV19 and TRBJ1-4; 12 positions match TRBD1. The CDR3 covers 16 residues. In germline, CDR1 is LNHDA, CDR2 SQIVND (reference sequence). V shed 6 bases and J 7 bases; nucleotides not matched to a gene: 9. Drawing the rest from reference TRBV19 and TRBJ1-4, the complete variable domain is DGGITQSPKYLFRKEGQNVTLSCEQNLNHDAMYWYRQDPGQGLRLIYYSQIVNDFQKGDIAEGYSVSREKKESFPLTVTSAQKNPTAFYLCASSTGQGAEGEKLFFGSGTQLSVL.